The present T cell receptor beta chain was sequenced within a study of control samples from healthy donors and cancer patients. Assay used: immunoSEQ multiplex PCR; TCRdb lists only in-frame clones, some missing. The sample lists about 120,000 clones; more than 85% were seen once. In germline, CDR1 is SGHVS, CDR2 FQNEAQ. The CDR3 spans 13 residues. V lost 7 bases and J lost 4; bases outside the gene matches: 4. This clone was recorded once. Sequencing was performed on blood. V and J are TRBV7-8 and TRBJ1-5; TRBD1 aligns across 7 bases. The receptor was derived from a man younger than 45 in good health. For the CDR3, the DNA is TGTGCCAGCACACAGGGGAGGAATCAGCCCCAGCATTTT. This translates into CASTQGRNQPQHF.